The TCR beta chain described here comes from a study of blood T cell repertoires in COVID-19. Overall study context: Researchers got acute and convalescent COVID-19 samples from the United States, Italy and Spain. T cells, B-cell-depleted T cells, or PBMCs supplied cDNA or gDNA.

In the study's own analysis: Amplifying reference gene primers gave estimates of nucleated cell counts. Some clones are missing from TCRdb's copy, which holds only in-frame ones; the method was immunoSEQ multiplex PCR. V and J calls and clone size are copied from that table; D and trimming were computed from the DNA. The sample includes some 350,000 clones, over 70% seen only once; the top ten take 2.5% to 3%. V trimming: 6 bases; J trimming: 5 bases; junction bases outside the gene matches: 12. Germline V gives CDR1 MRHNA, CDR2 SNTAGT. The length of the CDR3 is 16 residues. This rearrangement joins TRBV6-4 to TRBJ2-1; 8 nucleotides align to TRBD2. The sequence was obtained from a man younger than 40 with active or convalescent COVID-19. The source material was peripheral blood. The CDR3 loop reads CASSPGGAARHNEQFF. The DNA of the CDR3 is TGTGCCAGCAGCCCCGGGGGGGCGGCCAGACACAATGAGCAGTTCTTC.